These T cell receptor beta chains were read from a single sample in a study of blood T cells in healthy people across ages. TCRdb re-called the 5' RACE reads through MiXCR, storing one row per CDR3 protein. The sample lists about 1.6 million distinct CDR3 sequences; 30% to 35% were seen once. Sequenced input: blood. These receptors all stem from a woman aged 25 to 39 in good health. Each CDR3 is given with its conserved first and last residue. A D gene is named only where the DNA matches it firmly. The listing skips clone size in some rows; elsewhere it reads once, few, many or a size class.

J gene,clone size,V gene,D gene,CDR3 DNA,CDR3 protein
TRBJ2-7,-,TRBV18,TRBD2,TGTGCCAGCTCACCACCGGGCGGGGGAAACTCCTACGAGCAGTACTTC,CASSPPGGGNSYEQYF
TRBJ1-5,-,TRBV12-3/TRBV12-4,-,TGTGCCAGCAGTTTATCACTGTTTCAGCCCCAGCATTTT,CASSLSLFQPQHF
TRBJ2-1,-,TRBV3-1,TRBD2,TGTGCCAGCAGCCCTCGGACTAGCCCTAACAATGAGCAGTTCTTC,CASSPRTSPNNEQFF
TRBJ1-5,-,TRBV6-1,-,TGTGCCAGCAGTGAAAGGGCCGGTCGGGCCGGTCAGCCCCAGCATTTT,CASSERAGRAGQPQHF
TRBJ1-5,-,TRBV4-1,-,TGCGCCAGCAGCCAACCGGGACTAGGCAATCAGCCCCAGCATTTT,CASSQPGLGNQPQHF
TRBJ1-2,few,TRBV7-9,TRBD1,TGTGCCAGCAGCGACTGGACAGGCCGGATTCTCTATGGCTACACCTTC,CASSDWTGRILYGYTF
TRBJ2-5,few,TRBV20-1,-,TGCAGTGTTAGAGATCTTCAGCGGCCCCAGCAGTACTTC,CSVRDLQRPQQYF
TRBJ1-1,few,TRBV29-1,TRBD1,TGCAGCGTTGAGACCGAAGCAGGGGGGTGGGGGAAGGCTTTCTTT,CSVETEAGGWGKAFF
TRBJ1-1,few,TRBV12-3/TRBV12-4,-,TGTGCCATCCCTCTAGGCTTGCGCGCTGAAGCTTTCTTT,CAIPLGLRAEAFF
TRBJ1-5,-,TRBV4-1,-,TGCGCCAGCAGCCAAGTGTTAGGGACCACATACAATCAGCCCCAGCATTTT,CASSQVLGTTYNQPQHF
TRBJ2-7,-,TRBV10-1,-,TGCGCCAGCAGCAAAACTACGTCCCCCTACGAGCAGTACTTC,CASSKTTSPYEQYF
TRBJ1-5,-,TRBV20-1,-,TGCAGTGCTAGAATCCTTTACAGGACGAATGAGTCAGCCCAGCATTTT,CSARILYRTNESAQHF
TRBJ2-7,-,TRBV7-9,TRBD1,TGTGCCAGCAGCTCCCGAAGGACAGGGGGCTTATTTGAGTCTGGCGAGCAGTACTTC,CASSSRRTGGLFESGEQYF
TRBJ2-2,-,TRBV28,-,TGTGTTGTTGCGACTGAGAACACCGGGGAGCTGTTTTTT,CVVATENTGELFF
TRBJ2-1,few,TRBV4-1,TRBD2,TGCGCCAGCAGCTTTAGCGGGGGGGTCGAGCAGTTCTTC,CASSFSGGVEQFF
TRBJ2-5,many,TRBV3-1,-,TGTGCCAGCAGCCAACGGAGGGAGACCCAGTACTTC,CASSQRRETQYF
TRBJ2-7,-,TRBV11-2,-,TGTGCCAGCAGCCCCCTCAGGGGGGGTAACGGGTACGAGCAGTACTTC,CASSPLRGGNGYEQYF
TRBJ2-1,few,TRBV12-3/TRBV12-4,TRBD2,TGTGCCAGCAGTTGGACTAGCGCCCATGAGCAGTTCTTC,CASSWTSAHEQFF
TRBJ2-1,-,TRBV6-4,-,TGTGCCAGCAGTGATCGAGCTGTGATCATCAATGAGCAGTTCTTC,CASSDRAVIINEQFF
TRBJ2-1,-,TRBV4-2,-,TGTGCCAGCAGCCAAGACGGTGGGGCCTTCGGAGGCAATGAGCAGTTCTTC,CASSQDGGAFGGNEQFF
TRBJ2-7,many,TRBV20-1,-,TGCAGTGCTAGGTTTTCGGGGAGCTCCTACGAGCAGTACTTC,CSARFSGSSYEQYF
TRBJ2-3,-,TRBV6-5,-,TGTGCCAGCAGTTCCGCACAGGGATCAGATACGCAGTATTTT,CASSSAQGSDTQYF
TRBJ2-1,few,TRBV20-1,-,TGCAGTGCAATATCTTACATCGCGGGGTACAATGAGCAGTTCTTC,CSAISYIAGYNEQFF
TRBJ1-6,-,TRBV20-1,-,TGCAGTGCCCTAGACAGCTCCTATAATTCACCCCTCCACTTT,CSALDSSYNSPLHF
TRBJ2-7,few,TRBV4-1,-,TGCGCCAGCAGCTCCCCGGGGGATCCCTCCGAGCAGTACTTC,CASSSPGDPSEQYF
TRBJ2-3,few,TRBV6-1,TRBD2,TGTGCCAGCAGGAAATTAGCGGGAGGAGGCACAGATACGCAGTATTTT,CASRKLAGGGTDTQYF
TRBJ2-4,-,TRBV12-3/TRBV12-4,-,TGTGCCAGCAGTTTCGACCCGCGGAACATTCAGTACTTC,CASSFDPRNIQYF
TRBJ2-7,few,TRBV20-1,-,TGCAGTGCCCAAGATCGAGGGGGGCGGCACGAGCAGTACTTC,CSAQDRGGRHEQYF
TRBJ2-1,-,TRBV7-9,TRBD1,TGTGCCAGCAGGACGACGAGGACAGGGTTTAATGAGCAGTTCTTC,CASRTTRTGFNEQFF
TRBJ1-1,-,TRBV4-2,-,TGTGCCAGCAGCCAAGACCCAACCAGGGCGAGGCCGGGGGCTGAAGCTTTCTTT,CASSQDPTRARPGAEAFF
TRBJ2-1,-,TRBV5-1,TRBD1,TGCGCCAGCAGCCACCGGACAGGGGGTAACAATGAGCAGTTCTTC,CASSHRTGGNNEQFF
TRBJ1-5,-,TRBV27,-,TGTGCCAGCAGTCCAGTCTGGGGAGATGGCAATCAGCCCCAGCATTTT,CASSPVWGDGNQPQHF
TRBJ2-1,-,TRBV6-1,-,TGTGCCAGCAGCCTAAGTTGGGCGGGGCACAATGAGCAGTTCTTC,CASSLSWAGHNEQFF
TRBJ2-3,-,TRBV20-1,-,TGCAGTGCTAGAGGGTCAAGGGTGGGCACAGATACGCAGTATTTT,CSARGSRVGTDTQYF
TRBJ2-6,many,TRBV12-3/TRBV12-4,-,TGTGCCAGCATTGTGAACTCTGGGGCCAACGTCCTGACTTTC,CASIVNSGANVLTF
TRBJ2-5,few,TRBV5-5,TRBD1,TGTGCCAGCAGACCCGGACCGGGACAGGGACATCAAGAGACCCAGTACTTC,CASRPGPGQGHQETQYF
TRBJ1-1,-,TRBV7-9,TRBD1,TGTGCCAGCAGCTTAGCACTGGGACAGGTGAACACTGAAGCTTTCTTT,CASSLALGQVNTEAFF
TRBJ2-7,few,TRBV29-1,-,TGCAGCGCAGTAGCAGGGGCCTACGAGCAGTACTTC,CSAVAGAYEQYF
TRBJ1-1,-,TRBV5-5,-,TGTGCCAGCAGCGGCCCGGGATCCACTGAAGCTTTCTTT,CASSGPGSTEAFF
TRBJ2-3,-,TRBV10-3,TRBD2,TGTGCCATCAGTGTGGGGACTAGCGGGCGTCGCACAGATACGCAGTATTTT,CAISVGTSGRRTDTQYF
TRBJ2-5,-,TRBV5-1,-,TGCGCCAGCAGCTTGGCCGGCAGGGCGCAAGAGACCCAGTACTTC,CASSLAGRAQETQYF
TRBJ2-7,few,TRBV7-9,-,TGTGCCAGCACCCCAGTCTACGAGCAGTACTTC,CASTPVYEQYF
TRBJ2-7,-,TRBV5-1,TRBD2,TGCGCCAGCAGCCGGACTAGCGGGGGGCCCACCTACGAGCAGTACTTC,CASSRTSGGPTYEQYF
TRBJ1-2,-,TRBV7-8,-,TGTGCCAGCAGCTCCTCGGAGGGAGACTATGGCTACACCTTC,CASSSSEGDYGYTF
TRBJ1-4,few,TRBV27,-,TGTGCCAGCAGTCCGCGGGCCGGGACTAAGGGCGGAAAACTGTTTTTT,CASSPRAGTKGGKLFF
TRBJ2-1,few,TRBV20-1,TRBD2,TGCAGTGCTAGAGCGAATGGACTAGCGGGGGGCCGGAATGAGCAGTTCTTC,CSARANGLAGGRNEQFF